This T cell receptor (beta chain) came from a study of blood T cell repertoires in COVID-19. Trimming pared 11 bases from V and 3 bases from J, leaving 14 bases between. The length of the CDR3 is 13 residues. Germline CDR1 is MDHEN and CDR2 is SYDVKM. The protocol was immunoSEQ multiplex PCR, while the TCRdb copy is restricted to in-frame clones and leaves out a portion. This sample has 250,000 to 350,000 clones, with approximately 84% found just once. The gene calls are TRBV28 and TRBJ1-5; a weak D match, TRBD1 (6 bases). The clonotype originates from a human donor with COVID-19, enrolled during active disease. The donor label of this sample is uncertain. Input material: peripheral blood. CDR3 nucleotide sequence: TGTGCCGGCTCAACAGGGCTCAATCAGCCCCAGCATTTT. It codes for CAGSTGLNQPQHF.